A single sample gave rise to the 22 T cell receptor beta chains below, sequenced in a study of tumor-infiltrating lymphocytes in localized non-small cell lung cancer. The protocol was immunoSEQ multiplex PCR, while the TCRdb copy is restricted to in-frame clones and leaves out a portion. In the table there are some 15,000 clones, 80% of which are singletons. The sample taken for sequencing was uninvolved lung tissue not adjacent to the tumor. The receptors were sampled from a human donor with non-small cell lung cancer.

The V and J genes are TRBV29-1 and TRBJ1-1; D is uncertain. V was pared by 7 bases and J by 3 bases, with 9 bases between. Germline assignment: CDR1 SQVTM and CDR2 ANQGSEA. This CDR3 is built from 11 residues. DNA for the CDR3: TGCAGCGCCCGACCAGACACTGAAGCTTTCTTT. Translation: CSARPDTEAFF.

The rearrangement links TRBV2 to TRBJ1-5; D not certain. The CDR3 sequence is 15 residues long. Germline lookup yields CDR1 SNHLY and CDR2 FYNNEI. Trimming took off 7 bases at V and 3 bases at J, with 16 bases between the two ends. The CDR3 sequence: CASTQTGGDNQPQHF. As DNA, the CDR3 is TGTGCCAGCACCCAGACGGGAGGTGACAATCAGCCCCAGCATTTT.

CDR3 sequence reads: CAISEQGSGANVLTF. The DNA for the CDR3 is TGTGCCATCAGTGAACAGGGCTCTGGGGCCAACGTCCTGACTTTC. This chain links TRBV10-3 with TRBJ2-6; tentatively, D is TRBD1 (6 bases). Trimming took 3 bases from V and 0 from J, leaving 6 bases between them. Per germline, CDR1 ENHRY and CDR2 SYGVKD. The CDR3 consists of 15 residues.

The chain links TRBV5-5 to TRBJ2-7, with unresolved D. Trimming took 0 bases from V and 0 from J, leaving 13 bases between them. The CDR3 sequence is 16 residues long. Germline V lookup: CDR1 SGHKS, CDR2 YYEKEE (reference sequence). The CDR3 loop is CASSLALEHISYEQYF. In nucleotides, the CDR3 is TGTGCCAGCAGCTTGGCCTTGGAGCATATCTCCTACGAGCAGTACTTC.

The chain combines TRBV12-5 with TRBJ2-1, with 8 bases matching TRBD2. CDR3 size: 18 residues. V lost 6 bases to trimming and J lost 6 bases; unmatched junction nucleotides: 19. Germline V gene sequence: CDR1 LGHNT, CDR2 FRNRAP. In DNA, the CDR3 is TGTGCTAGTGGCTTGATCTCGGCGGGGGGATTAGGGGCCAATGAGCAGTTCTTC. Its protein is CASGLISAGGLGANEQFF.

This rearrangement joins TRBV7-9 to TRBJ2-1; 8 bases line up with TRBD1. The length of the CDR3 is 14 residues. Germline V gives CDR1 SEHNR, CDR2 FQNEAQ (reference sequence). With V trimmed by 4 bases and J by 4 bases, 3 bases remained unmatched. This chain's CDR3 is CASSSYRGYNEQFF. CDR3 bases: TGTGCCAGCAGCTCCTACAGGGGGTACAATGAGCAGTTCTTC.

V and J are TRBV14 and TRBJ2-3, with no clear D. V lost 5 bases and J 0 bases, leaving 9 bases between the germline ends. Germline CDR1 SGHDN, CDR2 FVKESK. CDR3 length: 14 residues. CDR3 DNA sequence: TGTGCCAGCAGCTCGGGTGGAAGCACAGATACGCAGTATTTT. Protein: CASSSGGSTDTQYF.

The rearrangement uses TRBV2 and TRBJ2-5; the D is unclear. Germline V gene sequence: CDR1 SNHLY, CDR2 FYNNEI. Trimming shortened V by 7 bases and J by 2 bases, and 5 bases separated the two germline ends. The CDR3 runs to 11 residues. The CDR3 spells CASTAQETQYF. The CDR3 DNA sequence: TGTGCCAGCACGGCTCAAGAGACCCAGTACTTC.

The chain is built from TRBV5-4 and TRBJ2-7; 8 bases are a match to TRBD1. Germline V CDR1 and CDR2: SGHNT, YYREEE (reference sequence). The CDR3 contains 14 residues. Trimming removed 3 bases from V and 3 bases from J; junction bases left unmatched: 5. The CDR3 DNA sequence: TGTGCCAGCAGCTCGAAGACAGGGGACTACGAGCAGTACTTC. It encodes CASSSKTGDYEQYF.

This clone was seen a single time. The chain joins TRBV19 to TRBJ2-7, with D perhaps being TRBD1 or TRBD2 (5 bases each). V was shortened by 6 bases and J by 4 bases, with 16 bases between the two germline ends. Looked up from germline, CDR1 is LNHDA and CDR2 is SQIVND (reference sequence). The CDR3 runs 14 residues. CDR3 residues: CASSTTSEGYEQYF. The CDR3 DNA is TGTGCCAGTAGCACTACCAGTGAGGGGTACGAGCAGTACTTC.

The chain is built from TRBV11-2 and TRBJ1-5; maybe TRBD1 (6 bases). Germline V CDR1 and CDR2: SGHAT, FQNNGV. The length of the CDR3 is 14 residues. The germline V and J ends were trimmed by 2 bases and 5 bases, with 10 bases remaining between them. The CDR3 DNA reads TGTGCCAGCAGCTTAAGAGGGGGAGATCAGCCCCAGCATTTT. Amino acid sequence: CASSLRGGDQPQHF.

The chain couples TRBV30 to TRBJ2-1, with 7 bases fitting TRBD2. V dropped 2 bases and J dropped 3; count of bases not matched to a gene: 4. Germline V gene lookup returns CDR1 GTSNPN and CDR2 SVGIG (reference sequence). CDR3 size: 14 residues. CDR3 residues: CAWSSKRGYNEQFF. CDR3 DNA: TGTGCCTGGAGTTCGAAGCGGGGCTACAATGAGCAGTTCTTC.

This chain connects TRBV19 to TRBJ2-7; D ambiguous. V was clipped by 1 base and J by 3 bases, with 13 bases between them. The CDR3 length is 15 residues. CDR1 and CDR2 from the germline V gene are LNHDA and SQIVND (reference sequence). The CDR3 sequence is CASSIGGRRGYEQYF. Here the CDR3 DNA reads TGTGCCAGTAGTATAGGCGGACGACGCGGCTACGAGCAGTACTTC.

This chain links TRBV10-2 with TRBJ2-5, with TRBD2 identical over 8 bases. Germline V gene lookup returns CDR1 WSHSY and CDR2 SAAADI. V trimming: 2 bases; J trimming: 1 base; junction bases outside the gene matches: 15. This CDR3 comprises 19 residues. CDR3 region: CASSEGWREVFLPQETQYF. In nucleotides, the CDR3 is TGCGCCAGCAGTGAGGGTTGGCGGGAGGTTTTCCTCCCCCAAGAGACCCAGTACTTC.

The sample holds one count of this clone. Relative to the germline gene, one junction end is altered; a read error may explain this. CDR3 coding DNA: TGTGCCAGCAGCCACGGGGACAGCGAGGATAACTTC. Translating it yields CASSHGDSEDNF. This chain connects TRBV5-6 to TRBJ2-7, with 7 bases aligning to TRBD1. CDR1 is SGHDT and CDR2 is YYEEEE in the germline V gene. This CDR3 comprises 12 residues.

This sequence joins TRBV7-2 and TRBJ2-4, with 8 bases aligning to TRBD2. The J segment lost 7 bases and the V segment lost 6 bases, leaving 8 bases of the junction unmatched. The germline V gene has CDR1 SGHTA and CDR2 FQGNSA. This CDR3 spans 14 amino acids. CDR3 sequence reads: CASSTSGTRNIQYF. For the CDR3, the DNA is TGTGCCAGCAGTACTAGCGGAACAAGGAACATTCAGTACTTC. The variable domain in full, completed from reference TRBV7-2 and TRBJ2-4, reads GAGVSQSPSNKVTEKGKDVELRCDPISGHTALYWYRQSLGQGLEFLIYFQGNSAPDKSGLPSDRFSAERTGGSVSTLTIQRTQQEDSAVYLCASSTSGTRNIQYFGAGTRLSVL.

The chain joins TRBV6-1 to TRBJ2-7, with D tentatively TRBD2 (6 bases). Germline V gene lookup returns CDR1 MNHNS and CDR2 SASEGT. The CDR3 extends over 14 amino acids. The V and J ends lost 4 bases and 2 bases respectively, with 12 bases between them. This CDR3 reads CASSGVSGAYEQYF. The CDR3 region has the DNA TGTGCCAGCAGTGGCGTCTCGGGGGCCTACGAGCAGTACTTC.

This clone was seen a handful of times. The chain links TRBV5-1 to TRBJ2-3, with 11 bases matching TRBD1. Trimming removed 4 bases from V and 5 bases from J; junction bases left unmatched: 9. Germline CDR1 reads SGHRS; CDR2 reads YFSETQ. The CDR3 contains 16 residues. The CDR3 here is CASSPNGQGAVDTQYF. The DNA for the CDR3 is TGCGCCAGCAGCCCCAATGGACAGGGGGCTGTAGATACGCAGTATTTT.

The rearrangement joins TRBV7-3 to TRBJ1-2; perhaps TRBD1 as D (6 bases). CDR3 size: 13 residues. Germline CDR1 and CDR2: SGHTA and FQGTGA. V lost 2 bases, J lost 6 bases, and 10 bases lay in between. Here the CDR3 DNA reads TGTGCCAGCAGCTTAGACGGGGGCGATGGCTACACCTTC. Translation gives CASSLDGGDGYTF.

This chain connects TRBV27 to TRBJ1-1, with D possibly being TRBD1 (5 bases). The CDR3 runs 13 residues. Trimming shortened V by 4 bases and J by 8 bases, and 14 bases separated the two germline ends. Per the germline V gene, CDR1 is MNHEY and CDR2 is SMNVEV (reference sequence). The DNA for the CDR3 is TGTGCCAGCAGTTCGGGGAGGGGTGCGGAAGCTTTCTTT. It yields the protein CASSSGRGAEAFF.

The rearrangement uses TRBV9 and TRBJ1-1, with a possible D match to TRBD1 (5 bases). The CDR3 runs 16 residues. Germline assignment: CDR1 SGDLS and CDR2 YYNGEE. V lost 4 bases and J 1 base, leaving 17 bases between the germline ends. The CDR3 spells CASSPASGRWNTEAFF. The CDR3 nucleotides read TGTGCCAGCAGCCCCGCGTCGGGGCGGTGGAACACTGAAGCTTTCTTT.

V is TRBV29-1 and J is TRBJ2-2, with D perhaps TRBD2 (6 bases). This CDR3 comprises 16 residues. With 5 bases removed from V and 5 bases from J, the gap between germline ends came to 21 bases. CDR1 SQVTM and CDR2 ANQGSEA come from the germline V gene. CDR3 protein: CSVRGTSFETTGELFF. The CDR3 bases are TGCAGCGTTCGGGGGACCTCCTTTGAGACAACCGGGGAGCTGTTTTTT.